Detailed here is one T cell receptor (beta chain). The target antigen is unknown. Preparation of the TCRbeta library used unique molecular identifiers. MiXCR was run by TCRdb on the PCR reads, yielding one entry per CDR3 protein. The data contain 700,000 to 950,000 distinct CDR3 sequences, less than 20% of them singletons. This sample is part of a study of T-cell reconstitution after alpha-beta-depleted transplantation in children. Study-level points and caveats: At around two months after transplant, the alpha-beta T cells were reportedly derived from several hundred expanded clones that came from non-depleted graft cells. At one year after transplant, newly produced T cells mostly accounted for T-cell counts and diversity.

V shed 3 bases and J shed 4 bases, with 19 bases lying between them. Germline V gives CDR1 KGHSH, CDR2 LQKENI. This CDR3 has 17 amino acids. The source material was PBMCs, mostly from graft donor cells, sampled 360 days after TCRalphabeta/CD19-depleted stem cell transplant. V is TRBV18 and J is TRBJ1-5; TRBD1 is a possible D gene (6 bases). The TCR was taken from a male patient younger than 18 who had a stem cell transplant for acute lymphoblastic leukemia, so the T cells may come from the graft donor. The DNA of the CDR3 is TGTGCCAGCTCACCCAATAACCACTTAACAGGGAATCAGCCCCAGCATTTT. It yields the protein CASSPNNHLTGNQPQHF.